This entry is about one T cell receptor (beta chain). Germline V gives CDR1 SGHNT, CDR2 YENEEA. V lost 5 bases to trimming and J lost 5 bases, with 13 bases between them. The CDR3 has 14 amino acids. The sample is drawn from a study of technical replicates of blood from a handful of donors. The data were produced by immunoSEQ multiplex PCR, yet TCRdb's version contains in-frame clones alone and is incomplete. Counted here are 74,000 or so clones, about nine tenths occurring once; the ten biggest clones make up about 0.38%. The sequenced sample consisted of T cells isolated from PBMCs. This chain connects TRBV11-3 to TRBJ2-1; weak D call: TRBD2 (7 bases). This TCR was recovered from a human donor in good health. The DNA of the CDR3 is TGTGCCAGCAGCCAATCGGGGGGCCACAATGAGCAGTTCTTC. Translation: CASSQSGGHNEQFF.